This T cell receptor beta chain appears in the sequencing data of a study of human T cells and chemical hapten exposure. Study at large: Alopecia areata, totalis and universalis patients, mostly female, were included.

The time point denotes: pre-sensitization, week 0. Noted treatment: therapeutic diphenylcyclopropenone sensitization with weekly scalp DPC. Germline CDR1 and CDR2: SGHNT and YENEEA. The CDR3 contains 15 residues. V was trimmed by 3 bases and J by 5 bases, leaving 14 bases between them. Points from the study as a whole: Compared with pre-sensitization or healthy control sets, expanded TCRs clustered more.

There are a few counts of this clonotype. The antigen remains unidentified. Within the library, unique molecular identifiers were attached to each individual cDNA molecule. TCRdb independently ran MiXCR on the RACE reads; one entry per CDR3 protein. The table shows 95,000 to 150,000 distinct CDR3 sequences, with roughly 13% occurring only once. This clonotype was obtained from a woman aged 18-29 years with alopecia areata. Some clones in this sample may be carry-over from other donors' samples. The starting material was whole blood, obtained in connection with sensitization to the hapten diphenylcyclopropenone (DPC). The V call is TRBV11-3, the J call TRBJ2-1; D perhaps matches TRBD1 (6 bases). The CDR3 loop reads CASSLSRGRNNEQFF. The CDR3 DNA reads as TGTGCCAGCAGCTTGTCCAGGGGTAGGAACAATGAGCAGTTCTTC. Based on the CDR3 plus reference TRBV11-3 and TRBJ2-1, the full variable domain is EAGVVQSPRYKIIEKKQPVAFWCNPISGHNTLYWYLQNLGQGPELLIRYENEEAVDDSQLPKDRFSAERLKGVDSTLKIQPAELGDSAVYLCASSLSRGRNNEQFFGPGTRLTVL.